This T cell receptor beta chain was recorded in a study of blood T cell repertoires in COVID-19. Study at large: The United States, Italy and Spain provided the acute and convalescent COVID-19 samples. Sample material is recorded as cDNA or gDNA derived from T cells, B-cell-depleted T cells, or PBMCs.

Original data processing: Estimated nucleated cell counts came from reference gene primer amplification. Method: immunoSEQ multiplex PCR; TCRdb's copy keeps in-frame clones and lacks some. That table furnishes V, J and clone size, whereas the DNA furnished D and trimming. This table holds 200,000 to 250,000 clones, 82% found once. V lost 2 bases, J lost 6 bases, and 8 bases lay in between. This CDR3 is 12 amino acids long. The germline V gene has CDR1 SGDLS and CDR2 YYNGEE. The chain carries TRBV9 and TRBJ1-2; D not certain. The specimen was peripheral blood. The TCR was taken from a woman over 75 with acute or convalescent COVID-19. CDR3 in DNA: TGTGCCAGCAGCGTGAGAACGGATGGCTACACCTTC. Translating it yields CASSVRTDGYTF.